What follows are 15 T cell receptor beta chains derived from one specimen sequenced in a study of early T cells in non-severe SARS-CoV-2 infection. TCRdb passed the 5' RACE reads through MiXCR, listing each CDR3 protein once. The sample consists of roughly 35,000 distinct CDR3 sequences, approximately 5.3% of them appearing once. The sample taken for sequencing was whole blood. The receptors here all came from an adult who was a healthcare worker with PCR-confirmed SARS-CoV-2 infection or an uninfected control (not recorded which).

Only a few counts were recorded for this clonotype. This sequence joins TRBV7-9 and TRBJ2-6, with 7 nucleotides matching TRBD1. The V gene's germline CDR1 is SEHNR and CDR2 FQNEAQ (reference sequence). CDR3 length equals 17 residues. J lost 0 bases, V lost 8 bases, and 10 bases had no gene match. The CDR3 DNA is TGTGCCAGCTTTGGACAGGCGAAATTCTCTGGGGCCAACGTCCTGACTTTC. Amino acid sequence: CASFGQAKFSGANVLTF.

Only a few counts were recorded for this clonotype. The chain has TRBV28 and TRBJ2-7; TRBD1 might be the D (5 bases). V was clipped by 5 bases and J by 5 bases, with 19 bases between them. CDR3 size: 15 residues. The V gene's germline CDR1 is MDHEN and CDR2 SYDVKM. CDR3 amino acids: CASSPRSQGRNEQYF. In DNA, the CDR3 is TGTGCCAGCAGTCCTCGTTCCCAGGGAAGAAACGAGCAGTACTTC.

This clonotype showed up many times. The chain combines TRBV7-3 with TRBJ2-3; tentatively, D is TRBD2 (5 bases). CDR3 size: 16 residues. Germline lookup yields CDR1 SGHTA and CDR2 FQGTGA. Trimming shortened V by 5 bases and J by 0 bases, and 15 bases separated the two germline ends. CDR3 residues: CASSQGRAPSTDTQYF. The DNA of the CDR3 is TGTGCCAGCAGCCAAGGGAGAGCACCTAGCACAGATACGCAGTATTTT.

This clonotype was seen a handful of times. The CDR3 loop reads CASSLTQGVETQYF. DNA of the CDR3: TGTGCCAGCAGTTTGACCCAGGGGGTCGAGACCCAGTACTTC. The V and J genes are TRBV12-3 or TRBV12-4 and TRBJ2-5; TRBD1 matches at 7 bases. This CDR3 region has 14 residues. V lost 3 bases, J lost 5 bases, and 6 bases stayed unmatched.

This clonotype was seen ten or more times. The rearrangement joins TRBV6-2 or TRBV6-3 to TRBJ2-1; 10 bases are a match to TRBD1. This CDR3 contains 16 residues. The germline gives CDR1 MNHEY, CDR2 SVGEGT. The trim removed 7 bases at V and 7 bases at J, leaving 13 bases unmatched. CDR3 amino acids: CASTAIRQGALNEQFF. For the CDR3, the DNA is TGTGCCAGCACCGCAATTCGACAGGGGGCCTTGAATGAGCAGTTCTTC.

In its sample, this clonotype was seen many times. The V call is TRBV20-1, the J call TRBJ1-1, with D tentatively TRBD1 (5 bases). From germline, CDR1 is DFQATT and CDR2 SNEGSKA (reference sequence). This CDR3 has 15 amino acids. Between the trimmed V and J ends, which lost 1 base and 4 bases, there was a span of 16 bases. The chain's CDR3 is CSARGGIGRGTEAFF. For the CDR3, the DNA is TGCAGTGCTAGAGGGGGGATCGGTAGAGGCACTGAAGCTTTCTTT.

This clonotype was found many times. The chain has TRBV7-9 and TRBJ2-4; TRBD2 matches at 9 bases. Germline CDR1 SEHNR, CDR2 FQNEAQ (reference sequence). The CDR3 spans 13 residues. V gave up 3 bases and J gave up 9 bases; unmatched junction bases: 3. The CDR3 spells CASSFSGRSIQYF. Here the CDR3 DNA reads TGTGCCAGCAGCTTTAGCGGGAGAAGCATTCAGTACTTC.

Many counts were recorded for this clonotype. The chain has TRBV18 and TRBJ1-4; perhaps TRBD1 as D (5 bases). CDR1 and CDR2 (germline): KGHSH, LQKENI. V lost 3 bases and J 3 bases, leaving 8 bases between the germline ends. CDR3 length: 14 residues. CDR3 region: CASSPRAPNEKLFF. The CDR3 nucleotides are TGTGCCAGCTCACCCAGGGCCCCTAATGAAAAACTGTTTTTT.

This clonotype has a count of ten or more. The J gene is TRBJ2-2, the V gene TRBV12-3 or TRBV12-4; D is undetermined. There are 14 residues in the CDR3. Trimming stripped 1 base from V and 3 bases from J, with 6 bases between. The CDR3: CASSLVADTGELFF. CDR3 in DNA: TGTGCCAGCAGTTTAGTCGCGGACACCGGGGAGCTGTTTTTT.

This clonotype has a count of ten or more. The chain combines TRBV2 with TRBJ2-7, with D perhaps matching TRBD2 (6 bases). The CDR3 spans 14 residues. V lost 6 bases and J lost 2, with 14 bases in between. Germline values: CDR1 SNHLY, CDR2 FYNNEI. The DNA of the CDR3 is TGTGCCAGCAGGCTGGGTAGCGGCACCTACGAGCAGTACTTC. Residues: CASRLGSGTYEQYF.

This rearrangement joins TRBV18 to TRBJ1-4; no definite D call. V was shortened by 6 bases and J by 0 bases, with 20 bases between the two germline ends. Germline CDR1 KGHSH, CDR2 LQKENI. The CDR3 runs to 18 residues. The CDR3 DNA is TGTGCCAGCTCCCCGGAATCCCCTGAATCTGCAACTAATGAAAAACTGTTTTTT. Translated, it gives CASSPESPESATNEKLFF.

This clonotype was observed at least ten times. This rearrangement joins TRBV28 to TRBJ2-1, with unresolved D. The germline CDR1 and CDR2 sequences are MDHEN and SYDVKM. The CDR3 has 15 residues. V shed 4 bases and J shed 0 bases, with 10 bases lying between them. The CDR3 DNA reads TGTGCCAGCAGTTCCGACCTTGGCTCCTACAATGAGCAGTTCTTC. It yields the protein CASSSDLGSYNEQFF.

This clonotype was seen ten or more times. The chain carries TRBV5-6 and TRBJ1-5; D is undetermined. The V gene lost 1 base and the J gene lost 1 base, with 6 bases spanning the gap. Looked up from germline, CDR1 is SGHDT and CDR2 is YYEEEE. The CDR3 is 14 amino acids. The CDR3 spells CASSLIGSNQPQHF. In DNA, the CDR3 is TGTGCCAGCAGCTTGATAGGGAGCAATCAGCCCCAGCATTTT.

This clonotype was observed many times. This chain joins TRBV20-1 and TRBJ2-5; TRBD2 matches at 14 bases. The CDR3 runs 18 residues. CDR1 is DFQATT and CDR2 is SNEGSKA in the germline V gene (reference sequence). The V segment lost 5 bases and the J segment 1 base; nucleotides outside the gene matches: 12. The CDR3 DNA reads TGCAGTGCTGACCAGACGGGACTAGCGGGAGTCGGCCAAGAGACCCAGTACTTC. It encodes CSADQTGLAGVGQETQYF.

The table lists this clonotype with many counts. The chain employs TRBV29-1 and TRBJ1-2; 7 bases agree with TRBD1. The V and J ends lost 6 bases and 4 bases, in that order; junction bases with no gene match: 8. This CDR3 spans 13 amino acids. Germline V gene data show CDR1 as SQVTM and CDR2 as ANQGSEA. The CDR3 sequence: CSVPRQGGYGYTF. CDR3 bases: TGCAGCGTCCCCCGACAGGGAGGCTATGGCTACACCTTC.